The 20 T cell receptor beta chains in this list originate from one sample, sequenced in a study of control samples from healthy donors and cancer patients. TCRdb's copy holds only in-frame clones and misses some; the assay was immunoSEQ multiplex PCR. Counted here are around 180,000 clones, about 91% occurring once; the ten biggest clones make up over 4%. The sample consisted of blood. Source of these receptors: a woman in her 30s in good health.

The CDR3 bases are TGCGCCAGCAGCACCAACGTGGGGACCGAGCAGTACTTC. It translates to CASSTNVGTEQYF. The rearrangement links TRBV4-1 to TRBJ2-7; D is tentatively TRBD1 or TRBD2 (5 bases each). CDR1 and CDR2 from the germline V gene are MGHRA and YSYEKL. The CDR3 extends over 13 amino acids. The germline V and J ends were trimmed by 5 bases and 6 bases, with 14 bases remaining between them.

Remarks on this clone: Compared with germline, one end of the junction differs, possibly owing to a read error. This chain joins TRBV7-7 and TRBJ2-5; D call uncertain. The length of the CDR3 is 12 residues. Germline CDR1 reads SSHAT; CDR2 reads FNYEAQ (reference sequence). CDR3 protein: CASSPFGETQYF. CDR3 DNA: TGTGCTAGCAGCCCGTTTGGTGAGACCCAGTACTTC.

V and J are TRBV7-9 and TRBJ1-1; unclear D gene. Germline V gene lookup returns CDR1 SEHNR and CDR2 FQNEAQ (reference sequence). This CDR3 comprises 14 residues. V lost 5 bases, J lost 3 bases, and 13 bases lay in between. CDR3 sequence reads: CASSPSSTDTEAFF. The CDR3 nucleotides are TGTGCCAGCAGCCCCAGCTCTACGGACACTGAAGCTTTCTTT.

The table lists this clone with a count of one. The chain combines TRBV4-1 with TRBJ2-2, with TRBD2 as a possible D gene (6 bases). Germline V CDR1 and CDR2: MGHRA, YSYEKL. The CDR3 is 14 residues long. V was trimmed by 0 bases and J by 6 bases, leaving 8 bases between them. The CDR3 is CASSQDRGSGELFF. The DNA of the CDR3 is TGCGCCAGCAGCCAAGATCGGGGGTCCGGGGAGCTGTTTTTT.

The sample holds a few counts of this clone. This chain links TRBV25-1 with TRBJ2-2; maybe TRBD2 (6 bases). V was cut by 2 bases and J by 5 bases, with 12 bases left in between. The CDR3 consists of 15 residues. The germline V gene has CDR1 MGHDK and CDR2 SYGVNS. This CDR3 is CASSERRRETGELFF. DNA of the CDR3: TGTGCCAGCAGTGAACGCCGGAGGGAGACCGGGGAGCTGTTTTTT.

The chain recombines TRBV12-3 or TRBV12-4 with TRBJ1-5, with D uncertain. CDR3 length: 13 residues. V lost 3 bases to trimming and J lost 0 bases, with 3 bases between them. The CDR3 region is CASSFGSNQPQHF. DNA of the CDR3: TGTGCCAGCAGTTTTGGTAGCAATCAGCCCCAGCATTTT.

This clone showed up just once. Other nucleotide sequences in the sample specify the same CDR3. The V call is TRBV4-1, the J call TRBJ1-3; D not resolved. Germline CDR1 is MGHRA and CDR2 is YSYEKL. Trimming cost V 0 bases and J 0 bases, with 6 bases left between them. The CDR3 runs to 15 residues. The CDR3 nucleotides read TGCGCCAGCAGCCAAGATCGGGGCTCTGGAAACACCATATATTTT. Amino acid sequence: CASSQDRGSGNTIYF.

V usage is TRBV30 and J usage is TRBJ1-6; the D gene is possibly TRBD1 (6 bases). CDR1 and CDR2 from the germline V gene are GTSNPN and SVGIG (reference sequence). V was cut by 0 bases and J by 14 bases, with 14 bases left in between. The CDR3 covers 13 residues. CDR3 loop: CAWSVRSDRSLHF. The CDR3 region has the DNA TGTGCCTGGAGTGTTAGGAGCGACAGGTCCCTCCACTTT.

V is TRBV11-2 and J is TRBJ1-3; D unresolved. V dropped 0 bases and J dropped 4 bases, with 16 bases sitting between them. Per the germline V gene, CDR1 is SGHAT and CDR2 is FQNNGV. CDR3 length: 17 residues. The CDR3 bases are TGTGCCAGCAGCTTAGATCTAACCGCAGCCGGCGGAAACACCATATATTTT. As protein: CASSLDLTAAGGNTIYF.

The chain is built from TRBV5-1 and TRBJ2-3; D is undetermined. CDR1 is SGHRS, CDR2 YFSETQ, per germline. The CDR3 spans 14 residues. Trimming took 4 bases from V and 8 from J, leaving 17 bases between them. The CDR3 nucleotides read TGCGCCAGCAGCCCCTCGCCCGATCCAGGTACGCAGTATTTT. It codes for CASSPSPDPGTQYF.

The gene calls are TRBV9 and TRBJ1-3, with 7 bases matching TRBD1. Germline V CDR1 and CDR2: SGDLS, YYNGEE. This CDR3 comprises 15 residues. Unmatched junction bases numbered 3, after V lost 0 bases and J lost 3 bases. The chain's CDR3 is CASSVGSGGGNTIYF. For the CDR3, the DNA is TGTGCCAGCAGCGTAGGCTCAGGGGGTGGAAACACCATATATTTT.

This chain uses TRBV12-3 or TRBV12-4 with TRBJ1-1, with D uncertain. Trimming cost V 6 bases and J 0 bases, with 8 bases left between them. This CDR3 is 13 amino acids long. Here the CDR3 reads CASSFSMNTEAFF. The CDR3 nucleotides read TGTGCCAGCAGCTTCTCCATGAACACTGAAGCTTTCTTT.

The chain employs TRBV6-6 and TRBJ1-2; 9 bases map to TRBD1. The CDR3 runs 16 residues. The germline V gene encodes CDR1 MNHNY and CDR2 SVGAGI (reference sequence). After removal of 2 bases from V and 2 bases from J, the junction contained 6 bases not matched to a gene. The CDR3 loop is CASSYGTGGGNYGYTF. CDR3 sequence (DNA): TGTGCCAGCAGTTACGGTACAGGGGGCGGAAACTATGGCTACACCTTC.

CDR3 DNA: TGTGCCAGTAGTATGTGGGGAGATACGCAGTATTTT. It encodes CASSMWGDTQYF. The V and J genes are TRBV19 and TRBJ2-3; D unresolved. Germline CDR1 reads LNHDA; CDR2 reads SQIVND (reference sequence). V was cut by 3 bases and J by 5 bases, with 6 bases left in between. CDR3 length equals 12 residues. Drawing the rest from reference TRBV19 and TRBJ2-3, the complete variable domain is DGGITQSPKYLFRKEGQNVTLSCEQNLNHDAMYWYRQDPGQGLRLIYYSQIVNDFQKGDIAEGYSVSREKKESFPLTVTSAQKNPTAFYLCASSMWGDTQYFGPGTRLTVL.

The rearrangement uses TRBV19 and TRBJ2-7; D uncertain. This CDR3 contains 13 residues. Trimming pared 3 bases from V and 2 bases from J, leaving 8 bases between. The germline CDR1 and CDR2 sequences are LNHDA and SQIVND (reference sequence). CDR3 DNA: TGTGCCAGTAGTATCGGGCCGGCCTACGAGCAGTACTTC. Amino acids: CASSIGPAYEQYF.

The J gene is TRBJ1-2, the V gene TRBV6-5, with no clear D. The CDR3 totals 13 residues. The germline gives CDR1 MNHEY, CDR2 SVGAGI. Between the trimmed V and J ends, which lost 7 bases and 0 bases, there was a span of 9 bases. CDR3 sequence reads: CASTLSANYGYTF. CDR3 bases: TGTGCCAGCACCTTATCTGCTAACTATGGCTACACCTTC.

This clone was counted once. J is TRBJ1-3 and V is TRBV29-1; D might be TRBD1 (6 bases). The CDR3 contains 14 residues. V was trimmed by 6 bases and J by 8 bases, leaving 20 bases between them. CDR1 is SQVTM, CDR2 ANQGSEA, per germline. CDR3 DNA sequence: TGCAGCGTCACCCCCTGGGGGGCAGTGGACACCATATATTTT. This codes for CSVTPWGAVDTIYF.

The genes are TRBV7-7 and TRBJ2-3, with D unresolved. The CDR3 extends over 13 amino acids. Germline values: CDR1 SSHAT, CDR2 FNYEAQ (reference sequence). The CDR3 loop is CASSWALTDTQYF. For the CDR3, the DNA is TGTGCTAGCTCTTGGGCACTCACAGATACGCAGTATTTT.

The chain has TRBV12-2 and TRBJ2-7. TRBV12-2 is flagged as a pseudogene. This CDR3 region has 15 residues. For the CDR3, the DNA is TGTGCGGCCCGCCGGGGGCTCCGCGGAAATGTCGAGCAGTACGTC. Protein: CAARRGLRGNVEQYV.

The chain is built from TRBV5-5 and TRBJ2-6; a possible D gene is TRBD1 (6 bases). The CDR3 consists of 20 residues. Germline assignment: CDR1 SGHKS and CDR2 YYEKEE (reference sequence). V gave up 1 base and J gave up 3 bases, with 23 bases separating them. CDR3 in DNA: TGTGCCAGCAGCTTGATCGTCGCGGCCGGTCAGGGGTATGGGGCCAACGTCCTGACTTTC. Its protein is CASSLIVAAGQGYGANVLTF.